This TCR beta chain is from a study of OX40 agonist ivuxolimab in advanced cancers. The data were produced by immunoSEQ multiplex PCR, yet TCRdb's version contains in-frame clones alone and is incomplete. The data contain about 98,000 clones, 85% to 95% of them singletons. CDR3 size: 16 residues. CDR1 LGHNA and CDR2 YNFKEQ come from the germline V gene. V lost 0 bases to trimming and J lost 0 bases, with 11 bases between them. Sequenced material: CD4+ or CD8+ T cells sorted from blood, taken in a trial of the OX40 agonist ivuxolimab. J is TRBJ1-1 and V is TRBV4-2; D is unresolved. The sequence derives from an adult with an advanced solid tumor such as melanoma, head and neck, liver or kidney cancer. The CDR3: CASSQEGTTMNTEAFF. The CDR3 region has the DNA TGTGCCAGCAGCCAAGAGGGTACAACCATGAACACTGAAGCTTTCTTT.